This is a list of T cell receptor beta chains from one sample in a study of human T cells and chemical hapten exposure. TCRdb re-analysed the RACE reads in MiXCR, keeping a single row per CDR3 protein. The data contain roughly 130,000 distinct CDR3 sequences, around 10% of them singletons. The sample here was whole blood, taken in connection with sensitization to the hapten diphenylcyclopropenone (DPC). The receptors stem from a woman aged 45 to 65 with alopecia areata. Some clones in this sample may be carry-over from other donors' samples. Each CDR3 is given with its conserved first and last residue. The order of the fields is J gene, V gene, CDR3 protein.

J gene: TRBJ2-7; V gene: TRBV7-9; CDR3 protein: CASSLGQVIDYEQYF
J gene: TRBJ2-1; V gene: TRBV12-3/TRBV12-4; CDR3 protein: CASGASGTGGEQFF
J gene: TRBJ2-5; V gene: TRBV10-3; CDR3 protein: CAISVYRSQETQYF
J gene: TRBJ2-6; V gene: TRBV2; CDR3 protein: CASKQGTSGANVLTF
J gene: TRBJ2-6; V gene: TRBV2; CDR3 protein: CASQPGFGANVLTF
J gene: TRBJ1-1; V gene: TRBV28; CDR3 protein: CASSSGPEAFF
J gene: TRBJ2-3; V gene: TRBV11-2; CDR3 protein: CASSLAGYQTDTQYF
J gene: TRBJ2-3; V gene: TRBV5-4; CDR3 protein: CASSLAGVLADTQYF
J gene: TRBJ2-2; V gene: TRBV20-1; CDR3 protein: CSARHQGARGGELFF
J gene: TRBJ1-6; V gene: TRBV2; CDR3 protein: CASTVGPLGRGSPLHF
J gene: TRBJ2-7; V gene: TRBV6-6; CDR3 protein: CASSYSLRGGEQYF
J gene: TRBJ2-3; V gene: TRBV7-8; CDR3 protein: CASSSLGDTQYF
J gene: TRBJ1-2; V gene: TRBV4-3; CDR3 protein: CASSQDLAANYGYTF
J gene: TRBJ2-4; V gene: TRBV25-1; CDR3 protein: CASSEWSSQGIQYF
J gene: TRBJ2-1; V gene: TRBV7-2; CDR3 protein: CASSLERGGEQFF
J gene: TRBJ2-3; V gene: TRBV5-6; CDR3 protein: CASSPGTGPDTQYF
J gene: TRBJ2-2; V gene: TRBV10-2; CDR3 protein: CASSEQSSGELFF
J gene: TRBJ2-1; V gene: TRBV10-3; CDR3 protein: CAISEGEGAHNEQFF
J gene: TRBJ1-2; V gene: TRBV29-1; CDR3 protein: CSVEDRGYGYTF
J gene: TRBJ2-6; V gene: TRBV24-1; CDR3 protein: CATRSRANVLTF
J gene: TRBJ1-6; V gene: TRBV9; CDR3 protein: CASSADVYNSPLHF
J gene: TRBJ2-3; V gene: TRBV10-2; CDR3 protein: CASSEPGELAATDTQYF
J gene: TRBJ2-2; V gene: TRBV6-5; CDR3 protein: CASNSRGRTGELFF
J gene: TRBJ1-2; V gene: TRBV12-3/TRBV12-4; CDR3 protein: CASTLAGANYGYTF
J gene: TRBJ1-6; V gene: TRBV5-1; CDR3 protein: CASSPLGQISYNSPLHF
J gene: TRBJ1-3; V gene: TRBV28; CDR3 protein: CASSPSTDIGNTIYF
J gene: TRBJ2-3; V gene: TRBV6-5; CDR3 protein: CASVGGDRTQYF
J gene: TRBJ2-5; V gene: TRBV20-1; CDR3 protein: CSAFPGGKETQYF
J gene: TRBJ1-1; V gene: TRBV14; CDR3 protein: CASSPFFANTEAFF
J gene: TRBJ1-6; V gene: TRBV6-6; CDR3 protein: CASSDLYNSPLHF
J gene: TRBJ1-2; V gene: TRBV12-3/TRBV12-4; CDR3 protein: CASSLIRDSRNYGYTF
J gene: TRBJ1-2; V gene: TRBV5-6; CDR3 protein: CASSLRGGATDGYTF
J gene: TRBJ2-5; V gene: TRBV15; CDR3 protein: CATSSGNPSGTQYF
J gene: TRBJ2-3; V gene: TRBV12-3/TRBV12-4; CDR3 protein: CASSLAGTGGDTQYF
J gene: TRBJ1-2; V gene: TRBV2; CDR3 protein: CASSEKRDRGSGNYGYTF
J gene: TRBJ1-5; V gene: TRBV12-3/TRBV12-4; CDR3 protein: CASSAQREGGNQPQHF
J gene: TRBJ2-3; V gene: TRBV27; CDR3 protein: CASSPREAHTDTQYF
J gene: TRBJ2-1; V gene: TRBV7-2; CDR3 protein: CASSQQGSQVSGQFF
J gene: TRBJ1-1; V gene: TRBV5-1; CDR3 protein: CASSLEGLGTEAFF
J gene: TRBJ1-1; V gene: TRBV14; CDR3 protein: CASSQELARTEAFF
J gene: TRBJ1-5; V gene: TRBV29-1; CDR3 protein: CSVNQGFGQPQHF
J gene: TRBJ2-2; V gene: TRBV30; CDR3 protein: CAWGQGFTGELFF
J gene: TRBJ1-6; V gene: TRBV7-2; CDR3 protein: CASSLEADRGSPLHF
J gene: TRBJ1-1; V gene: TRBV7-6; CDR3 protein: CASSEVGTGEAFF
J gene: TRBJ2-3; V gene: TRBV29-1; CDR3 protein: CSVRTSGTSTDTQYF
J gene: TRBJ1-2; V gene: TRBV25-1; CDR3 protein: CASSEGRHYGYTF
J gene: TRBJ2-7; V gene: TRBV3-1; CDR3 protein: CASSPPGTNYEQYF
J gene: TRBJ2-7; V gene: TRBV5-1; CDR3 protein: CASSKPGGPSYEQYF
J gene: TRBJ1-5; V gene: TRBV21-1; CDR3 protein: CASSPTGAWSNQPQHF
J gene: TRBJ2-3; V gene: TRBV29-1; CDR3 protein: CSVEDGFSSTDTQYF
J gene: TRBJ2-6; V gene: TRBV10-3; CDR3 protein: CAISVPSRANVLTF
J gene: TRBJ2-1; V gene: TRBV5-1; CDR3 protein: CASSGDSFTGHNEQFF
J gene: TRBJ2-1; V gene: TRBV6-6; CDR3 protein: CASTPGQGVNEQFF
J gene: TRBJ1-1; V gene: TRBV15; CDR3 protein: CATSSQIGGAFF